This T cell receptor beta chain was sequenced for a study of Graves' ophthalmopathy and Graves' hyperthyroidism. The CDR3 has 14 residues. The V gene's germline CDR1 is SGHRS and CDR2 YFSETQ. Trimming took 1 base from V and 2 from J; bases not matched to a gene: 3. This clonotype was seen repeatedly, ten times or more. Its antigen is unidentified. Scientists amplified the TCR beta CDR3 regions from RNA transcripts. RT-PCR with HTBI primers came first, then second-round multiplex PCR. TCRdb recomputed calls from the multiplex PCR reads with MiXCR, one row per CDR3 protein. The sample shows 350,000 to 450,000 distinct CDR3 sequences, under 25% of them seen only once. Study-wide findings and caveats: Using 13 signatures, a model distinguished ophthalmopathy from stable hyperthyroidism, reaching about 90% sensitivity and 81.08% specificity.

Sequencing used peripheral blood. The sequence was obtained from a woman aged 18-29 years with stable Graves' hyperthyroidism. The chain recombines TRBV5-1 with TRBJ2-7; 7 nucleotides match TRBD2. As DNA, the CDR3 is TGCGCCAGCAGCTTGTCTAGCGGTGCCTACGAGCAGTACTTC. Protein sequence: CASSLSSGAYEQYF.